A selection of T cell receptor beta chains follows, all from one sample in a study of follicular helper T cells after annual influenza vaccination. Measured with immunoSEQ multiplex PCR; TCRdb has only the in-frame clones, and not every one. The sample lists under 9,500 clones, about 90% seen once, with around 0.45% in the top ten. Sequenced here: CXCR5+ CD38- circulating T follicular helper cells from blood, sampled on the day of influenza vaccination. Receptors originate from an adult who received the influenza vaccine. The CDR3 runs from the conserved cysteine through the conserved F or W. The order of the fields is J gene, clone size, V gene, D gene, CDR3 DNA, CDR3 protein. D genes are given only for firm matches. Clone sizes are given selectively: once, few, many, or a class where the clone is expanded.

j_call: TRBJ1-4; clone_size: -; v_call: TRBV5-8; d_call: TRBD1; cdr3_nt: TGTGCCAGCAGCCACACAGGGGGCGGGAATGAAAAACTGTTTTTT; cdr3_aa: CASSHTGGGNEKLFF
j_call: TRBJ2-7; clone_size: -; v_call: TRBV6-5; d_call: -; cdr3_nt: TGTGCCAGCGCCCCAAACAGGGGACTGTACGAGCAGTACTTC; cdr3_aa: CASAPNRGLYEQYF
j_call: TRBJ2-3; clone_size: -; v_call: TRBV29-1; d_call: -; cdr3_nt: TGCAGCGTGCCGGCGGGAGATACGCAGTATTTT; cdr3_aa: CSVPAGDTQYF
j_call: TRBJ2-3; clone_size: -; v_call: TRBV5-1; d_call: -; cdr3_nt: TGCGCCAGCAGCTTGGATGGGGCGAGGGATACGCAGTATTTT; cdr3_aa: CASSLDGARDTQYF
j_call: TRBJ2-7; clone_size: -; v_call: TRBV15; d_call: -; cdr3_nt: TGTGCCACCAGCAGAGACGGGGCGAACTCCTACGAGCAGTACTTC; cdr3_aa: CATSRDGANSYEQYF
j_call: TRBJ2-7; clone_size: -; v_call: TRBV6-5; d_call: -; cdr3_nt: TGTGCCAGCAGTTACTCGGGGGGGCCCTACGAGCAGTACTTC; cdr3_aa: CASSYSGGPYEQYF
j_call: TRBJ1-5; clone_size: once; v_call: TRBV25-1; d_call: -; cdr3_nt: TGTGCCAGCAGTCCAACGACAGGTAGAGTGGGTCAGCCCCAGCATTTT; cdr3_aa: CASSPTTGRVGQPQHF
j_call: TRBJ1-2; clone_size: -; v_call: TRBV12-5; d_call: TRBD1; cdr3_nt: TGTGCTAGTGGCCCCCAACAGGGGGTATATGGCTACACCTTC; cdr3_aa: CASGPQQGVYGYTF
j_call: TRBJ2-2; clone_size: -; v_call: TRBV4-2; d_call: TRBD2; cdr3_nt: TGTGCCAGCAGCCAAGATCTGATTGGACTAGCCTCCACCGGGGAGCTGTTTTTT; cdr3_aa: CASSQDLIGLASTGELFF
j_call: TRBJ1-1; clone_size: -; v_call: TRBV6-5; d_call: -; cdr3_nt: TGTGCCAGCAGCCGAGACACTGAAGCTTTCTTT; cdr3_aa: CASSRDTEAFF
j_call: TRBJ1-2; clone_size: once; v_call: TRBV18; d_call: -; cdr3_nt: TGTGCCAGCTCAGGAGGACAGCTTTATGGCTACACCTTC; cdr3_aa: CASSGGQLYGYTF
j_call: TRBJ1-4; clone_size: -; v_call: TRBV15; d_call: -; cdr3_nt: TGTGCCACCAGCAGAGACGGACAGGAAAAACTGTTTTTT; cdr3_aa: CATSRDGQEKLFF
j_call: TRBJ1-2; clone_size: few; v_call: TRBV7-2; d_call: -; cdr3_nt: TGTGCCAGCAGCGCTGGCAGGGTTGGCTACACCTTC; cdr3_aa: CASSAGRVGYTF
j_call: TRBJ2-7; clone_size: once; v_call: TRBV7-3; d_call: -; cdr3_nt: TGTGCCAGCAGCTTCCAACAGGGGAGGGGCTACGAGCAGTACTTC; cdr3_aa: CASSFQQGRGYEQYF
j_call: TRBJ2-7; clone_size: -; v_call: TRBV28; d_call: -; cdr3_nt: TGTGCCAGCATCGGGCCTAGCGAATTCTACGAGCAGTACTTC; cdr3_aa: CASIGPSEFYEQYF
j_call: TRBJ2-7; clone_size: -; v_call: TRBV29-1; d_call: -; cdr3_nt: TGCAGCGTTGGGAGGGAGTGGAGTGAGCAGTACTTC; cdr3_aa: CSVGREWSEQYF
j_call: TRBJ1-4; clone_size: -; v_call: TRBV12-5; d_call: -; cdr3_nt: TGTGCTAGTGGTTTCGCCGAAAGCGGCCGGAAGGAGTTT; cdr3_aa: CASGFAESGRKEF
j_call: TRBJ2-7; clone_size: -; v_call: TRBV10-3; d_call: TRBD1; cdr3_nt: TGTGCCATCAGTGATCCGGGACAGGGAGTAGGCCGGGAGCAGTACTTC; cdr3_aa: CAISDPGQGVGREQYF
j_call: TRBJ1-6; clone_size: -; v_call: TRBV28; d_call: -; cdr3_nt: TGTGCCAGCCTCCCCAACGTCTTAAATTCACCCCTCCACTTT; cdr3_aa: CASLPNVLNSPLHF
j_call: TRBJ1-1; clone_size: -; v_call: TRBV30; d_call: -; cdr3_nt: TGTGCCTGGAGTGTAGGACAACTGAACACTGAAGCTTTCTTT; cdr3_aa: CAWSVGQLNTEAFF
j_call: TRBJ1-6; clone_size: few; v_call: TRBV6-6; d_call: -; cdr3_nt: TGTGCCAGCAATGAAAATTTGGGGGCTCCCCTCCACTTT; cdr3_aa: CASNENLGAPLHF
j_call: TRBJ2-3; clone_size: few; v_call: TRBV7-3; d_call: -; cdr3_nt: TGTGCCAGCAGCTCACGCAGCGCAGATACGCAGTATTTT; cdr3_aa: CASSSRSADTQYF
j_call: TRBJ2-1; clone_size: -; v_call: TRBV6-1; d_call: -; cdr3_nt: TGTGCCAGCAGTGAGGAAATGCAGAGCGCCTACAATGAGCAGTTCTTC; cdr3_aa: CASSEEMQSAYNEQFF
j_call: TRBJ2-3; clone_size: -; v_call: TRBV5-6; d_call: -; cdr3_nt: TGTGCCAGCAGCTTGGTGGGGGCTAGCACAGATACGCAGTATTTT; cdr3_aa: CASSLVGASTDTQYF
j_call: TRBJ1-5; clone_size: -; v_call: TRBV28; d_call: -; cdr3_nt: TGTGCCAGCAGTTTACGGACAGTTGGCAATCAGCCCCAGCATTTT; cdr3_aa: CASSLRTVGNQPQHF
j_call: TRBJ2-3; clone_size: -; v_call: TRBV2; d_call: -; cdr3_nt: TGTGCCAGCAGTGAATTCTCAGGGAAGGTTACAGATACGCAGTATTTT; cdr3_aa: CASSEFSGKVTDTQYF
j_call: TRBJ2-3; clone_size: -; v_call: TRBV5-1; d_call: -; cdr3_nt: TGCGCCAGCAGCTGGTGGGGAGGTGGCACAGATACGCAGTATTTT; cdr3_aa: CASSWWGGGTDTQYF
j_call: TRBJ1-2; clone_size: few; v_call: TRBV5-1; d_call: TRBD1; cdr3_nt: TGCGCCAGCAGCCCAATGTACCGGGACAGTAATGGCTACACCTTC; cdr3_aa: CASSPMYRDSNGYTF
j_call: TRBJ2-3; clone_size: -; v_call: TRBV29-1; d_call: TRBD2; cdr3_nt: TGCAGCGTGGAAGTTAGCGGGGGGGCCGGAGATACGCAGTATTTT; cdr3_aa: CSVEVSGGAGDTQYF
j_call: TRBJ2-2; clone_size: -; v_call: TRBV5-8; d_call: TRBD1; cdr3_nt: TGTGCCAGCAGCAGGATCACCGGGACAGGGATTCTCGGGGAGCTGTTTTTT; cdr3_aa: CASSRITGTGILGELFF
j_call: TRBJ2-7; clone_size: -; v_call: TRBV4-2; d_call: -; cdr3_nt: TGTGCCAGCAGCCAATTTCCGGGACCCTACGAGCAGTACTTC; cdr3_aa: CASSQFPGPYEQYF
j_call: TRBJ1-4; clone_size: -; v_call: TRBV5-1; d_call: -; cdr3_nt: TGCGCCAGCAGCCCTTCAGGGAACTATAATGAAAAACTGTTTTTT; cdr3_aa: CASSPSGNYNEKLFF
j_call: TRBJ2-7; clone_size: -; v_call: TRBV9; d_call: -; cdr3_nt: TGTGCCAGCAGCGTAGAGGGCAGGGGAGCCTACGAGCAGTACTTC; cdr3_aa: CASSVEGRGAYEQYF
j_call: TRBJ2-7; clone_size: -; v_call: TRBV28; d_call: -; cdr3_nt: TGTGCCAGCAGTTTCCCCCAGAAATACGAGCAGTACTTC; cdr3_aa: CASSFPQKYEQYF
j_call: TRBJ1-4; clone_size: -; v_call: TRBV7-3; d_call: -; cdr3_nt: TGTGCCAGCAGCCCCGGGACGAGGGGTGAAAAACTGTTTTTT; cdr3_aa: CASSPGTRGEKLFF
j_call: TRBJ1-2; clone_size: once; v_call: TRBV5-6; d_call: -; cdr3_nt: TGTGCCAGCAGCAAGGGTAACTATAACTATGGCTACACCTTC; cdr3_aa: CASSKGNYNYGYTF
j_call: TRBJ1-6; clone_size: -; v_call: TRBV5-4; d_call: -; cdr3_nt: TGTGCCAGCAGCTTGGCATGGGGAAGTTATAATTCACCCCTCCACTTT; cdr3_aa: CASSLAWGSYNSPLHF
j_call: TRBJ1-1; clone_size: -; v_call: TRBV5-1; d_call: TRBD1; cdr3_nt: TGCGCCAGCAATAGCACCGACAGGGTGAACACTGAAGCTTTCTTT; cdr3_aa: CASNSTDRVNTEAFF
j_call: TRBJ2-3; clone_size: -; v_call: TRBV7-2; d_call: -; cdr3_nt: TGTGCCAGCGCGACTAGGAGCACAGATACGCAGTATTTT; cdr3_aa: CASATRSTDTQYF
j_call: TRBJ2-2; clone_size: -; v_call: TRBV5-4; d_call: -; cdr3_nt: TGTGCCAGCAGCTTGGAGGGGGGGGACACCGGGGAGCTGTTTTTT; cdr3_aa: CASSLEGGDTGELFF
j_call: TRBJ2-6; clone_size: once; v_call: TRBV30; d_call: -; cdr3_nt: TGTGCCTGGAGTGGGGGCTCTGGGGCCAACGTCCTGACTTTC; cdr3_aa: CAWSGGSGANVLTF
j_call: TRBJ2-4; clone_size: -; v_call: TRBV19; d_call: -; cdr3_nt: TGTGCCAGTAGTAACCAGGCCCGGGACATTCAGTACTTC; cdr3_aa: CASSNQARDIQYF
j_call: TRBJ1-4; clone_size: -; v_call: TRBV23-1; d_call: TRBD1; cdr3_nt: TGCGCCAGCAGTCACCAGGGGGGGGCAACTAATGAAAAACTGTTTTTT; cdr3_aa: CASSHQGGATNEKLFF
j_call: TRBJ2-3; clone_size: -; v_call: TRBV11-3; d_call: -; cdr3_nt: TGTGCCAGCAGCTCTGCAGGGCCAGATACGCAGTATTTT; cdr3_aa: CASSSAGPDTQYF
j_call: TRBJ2-5; clone_size: -; v_call: TRBV6-1; d_call: TRBD2; cdr3_nt: TGTGCCAGCAGCTTCTCCGGGACTACTCAAGAGACCCAGTACTTC; cdr3_aa: CASSFSGTTQETQYF
j_call: TRBJ1-3; clone_size: -; v_call: TRBV28; d_call: -; cdr3_nt: TGTGCCAGTCGGACAGACTCTGGAAACACCATATATTTT; cdr3_aa: CASRTDSGNTIYF
j_call: TRBJ2-7; clone_size: -; v_call: TRBV4-2; d_call: -; cdr3_nt: TGTGCCAGCAGCCAAAGACCCCTCGGCGGTAAGTACGAGCAGTACTTC; cdr3_aa: CASSQRPLGGKYEQYF
j_call: TRBJ2-3; clone_size: -; v_call: TRBV19; d_call: -; cdr3_nt: TGTGCCAGTAGTATTGCAGATACGCAGTATTTT; cdr3_aa: CASSIADTQYF
j_call: TRBJ1-2; clone_size: -; v_call: TRBV19; d_call: TRBD1; cdr3_nt: TGTGCCAGTAGTCTCCCCCGGACAGGCAGCTATGGCTACACCTTC; cdr3_aa: CASSLPRTGSYGYTF
j_call: TRBJ2-1; clone_size: -; v_call: TRBV5-1; d_call: TRBD2; cdr3_nt: TGCGCCAGCAGCCCCACGACTAGCCTCGATGAGCAGTTCTTC; cdr3_aa: CASSPTTSLDEQFF
j_call: TRBJ1-2; clone_size: -; v_call: TRBV11-2; d_call: -; cdr3_nt: TGTGCCAGCAGCTTAGAGGTCGGGGTTGGCTACACCTTC; cdr3_aa: CASSLEVGVGYTF
j_call: TRBJ2-7; clone_size: -; v_call: TRBV20-1; d_call: -; cdr3_nt: TGCAGTGCTAGCCTTTACGAGCAGTACTTC; cdr3_aa: CSASLYEQYF
j_call: TRBJ2-7; clone_size: -; v_call: TRBV28; d_call: -; cdr3_nt: TGTGCCAGCAGTTCCTGGACGGACGAGCAGTACTTC; cdr3_aa: CASSSWTDEQYF
j_call: TRBJ2-1; clone_size: once; v_call: TRBV11-3; d_call: -; cdr3_nt: TGTGCCAGCAGCTTAGGGGGCCTATCCTACAATGAGCAGTTCTTC; cdr3_aa: CASSLGGLSYNEQFF
j_call: TRBJ1-5; clone_size: -; v_call: TRBV4-3; d_call: -; cdr3_nt: TGCGCCAGCAGCCAAGATCGATGGAATCAGCCCCAGCATTTT; cdr3_aa: CASSQDRWNQPQHF
j_call: TRBJ2-7; clone_size: once; v_call: TRBV29-1; d_call: TRBD1; cdr3_nt: TGCAGCGTGGGGGGACAGGGTATCTCCGAGCAGTACTTC; cdr3_aa: CSVGGQGISEQYF